A single sample gave rise to the 27 T cell receptor beta chains below, sequenced in a study of ipilimumab plus nivolumab after autologous stem cell transplantation. Repertoires were generated with immunoSEQ multiplex PCR, while TCRdb's copy carries only in-frame clones and drops some. The table has 15,000 to 20,000 clones, about 86% seen once. The sequenced sample was PBMCs, obtained in a trial of ipilimumab plus nivolumab as post-transplant consolidation. All receptors derive from a male donor with diffuse large B-cell lymphoma.

The rearrangement links TRBV9 to TRBJ2-2; maybe TRBD2 (6 bases). The CDR3 has 13 residues. Germline values: CDR1 SGDLS, CDR2 YYNGEE. V was trimmed by 5 bases and J by 4 bases, leaving 9 bases between them. CDR3 bases: TGTGCCAGCAGGCGGGGAAGCACCGGGGAGCTGTTTTTT. Translation: CASRRGSTGELFF.

The chain uses TRBV19 and TRBJ2-1; no definite D call. V was clipped by 7 bases and J by 0 bases, with 7 bases between them. Germline values: CDR1 LNHDA, CDR2 SQIVND (reference sequence). CDR3 size: 13 residues. The CDR3 DNA follows: TGTGCCAGTATTGGAAACTCCTACAATGAGCAGTTCTTC. Translation gives CASIGNSYNEQFF.

With respect to this clone: Compared with germline, one end of the junction differs, possibly owing to a read error. The genes are TRBV7-7 and TRBJ2-5, with D possibly TRBD1 on 7 matching bases. The CDR3 contains 16 residues. Germline values: CDR1 SSHAT, CDR2 FNYEAQ (reference sequence). The CDR3 loop reads CASSLGGTARTETQYF. The CDR3 bases are TGTGCTAGCAGCTTAGGAGGGACAGCCAGAACAGAGACCCAGTACTTC.

The chain is built from TRBV18 and TRBJ2-5, with TRBD2 matching over 9 bases. The J call is in doubt because the DNA end fits TRBJ2-7 better. CDR3 length: 17 amino acids. The germline gives CDR1 KGHSH, CDR2 LQKENI. This chain's CDR3 is CASSPPGAGGDSYEQYF. CDR3 DNA: TGTGCCAGCTCACCACCGGGAGCGGGGGGTGATTCCTACGAGCAGTACTTC.

This sequence joins TRBV5-6 and TRBJ1-5, with 9 nucleotides matching TRBD1. The CDR3 is 14 amino acids. The trim removed 4 bases at V and 6 bases at J, leaving 5 bases unmatched. Germline V gene sequence: CDR1 SGHDT, CDR2 YYEEEE. The CDR3 sequence is CASSPQGAAQPQHF. In nucleotides, the CDR3 is TGTGCCAGCAGCCCACAGGGGGCGGCTCAGCCCCAGCATTTT. The full variable domain, rest sourced from reference TRBV5-6 and TRBJ1-5, is DAGVTQSPTHLIKTRGQQVTLRCSPKSGHDTVSWYQQALGQGPQFIFQYYEEEERQRGNFPDRFSGHQFPNYSSELNVNALLLGDSALYLCASSPQGAAQPQHFGDGTRLSIL.

A few counts support this clone. The rearrangement links TRBV15 to TRBJ1-3; D call uncertain. The germline CDR1 and CDR2 sequences are LNHNV and YYDKDF (reference sequence). This CDR3 region has 13 residues. V lost 5 bases, J lost 4 bases, and 9 bases lay in between. CDR3 protein: CATSPLTGNTIYF. The CDR3, as DNA: TGTGCCACCAGCCCGTTGACAGGAAACACCATATATTTT. Full variable domain (rest looked up from reference TRBV15 and TRBJ1-3): DAMVIQNPRYQVTQFGKPVTLSCSQTLNHNVMYWYQQKSSQAPKLLFHYYDKDFNNEADTPDNFQSRRPNTSFCFLDIRSPGLGDTAMYLCATSPLTGNTIYFGEGSWLTVV.

The rearrangement uses TRBV7-2 and TRBJ2-5, with D perhaps matching TRBD1 or TRBD2 (5 bases each). The ends were cut back, 4 bases at V and 6 bases at J, with 6 bases in the middle. Germline lookup yields CDR1 SGHTA and CDR2 FQGNSA. This CDR3 region has 11 residues. The CDR3 here is CASSSGQTQYF. CDR3 DNA sequence: TGTGCCAGCAGCTCGGGGCAGACCCAGTACTTC.

The chain combines TRBV27 with TRBJ2-7; D may correspond to TRBD1 or TRBD2 (5 bases each). V lost 6 bases, J lost 7 bases, and 16 bases lay in between. The germline V gene encodes CDR1 MNHEY and CDR2 SMNVEV (reference sequence). The CDR3 sequence is 13 residues long. CDR3 bases: TGTGCCAGCAGGGGGGACGGCCTCTGGGAGCAGTACTTC. This sequence encodes CASRGDGLWEQYF.

The V gene is TRBV7-9, the J gene TRBJ1-2; 7 bases align to TRBD1. There are 15 residues in the CDR3. Germline CDR1 reads SEHNR; CDR2 reads FQNEAQ (reference sequence). Trimming cost V 5 bases and J 8 bases; bases outside gene matches: 14. For the CDR3, the DNA is TGTGCCAGCAGCCTTGGACAGGTCGTCGGGCAGGGCTACACCTTC. It specifies CASSLGQVVGQGYTF.

This clone appeared a few times. V gene TRBV30 combines with J gene TRBJ1-1; TRBD1 might be the D (5 bases). Trimming cost V 2 bases and J 3 bases, with 10 bases left between them. The CDR3 is 13 amino acids. CDR1 GTSNPN and CDR2 SVGIG come from the germline V gene (reference sequence). The CDR3 loop is CAWSSGKDTEAFF. The CDR3 DNA is TGTGCCTGGAGTTCAGGGAAGGACACTGAAGCTTTCTTT.

The V gene is TRBV6-1, the J gene TRBJ2-3; 7 bases line up with TRBD2. CDR3 length: 16 residues. Trimming took 4 bases from V and 8 from J; bases not matched to a gene: 15. In germline, CDR1 is MNHNS, CDR2 SASEGT. The CDR3 bases are TGTGCCAGCAGTGCCCTCACGGGGCGGGAGCCCCGTACGCAGTATTTT. This translates into CASSALTGREPRTQYF.

This clone was found a few times. The chain has TRBV2 and TRBJ1-2, with D perhaps TRBD1 (5 bases). V lost 8 bases to trimming and J lost 4 bases, with 20 bases between them. CDR1 SNHLY and CDR2 FYNNEI come from the germline V gene. This CDR3 spans 15 amino acids. The CDR3 nucleotides are TGTGCCAGCCCGCAAGATGGGGCTAGCCGCTATGGCTACACCTTC. Amino acid sequence: CASPQDGASRYGYTF.

In nucleotides, the CDR3 is TGTGCCAGCAGCTCGGACTTCAGGGGCAGGGAGACCCAGTACTTC. Amino acids: CASSSDFRGRETQYF. This chain joins TRBV9 and TRBJ2-5; weak D call: TRBD1 (6 bases). CDR1 is SGDLS, CDR2 YYNGEE, per germline. Between the trimmed V and J ends, which lost 4 bases and 5 bases, there was a span of 18 bases. There are 15 residues in the CDR3.

The chain is built from TRBV5-8 and TRBJ1-5, with 12 nucleotides matching TRBD1. From germline, CDR1 is SGHTS and CDR2 YDEGEE. CDR3 length equals 16 residues. J gave up 5 bases and V 4 bases, and 7 bases lay outside the gene matches. DNA of the CDR3: TGTGCCAGCAGCAACTCCGGGACAGGGGGCTATCAGCCCCAGCATTTT. Translation gives CASSNSGTGGYQPQHF.

V gene TRBV9 combines with J gene TRBJ2-2; D may be TRBD1 or TRBD2 (6 bases each). The CDR3 has 14 residues. V lost 1 base, J lost 4 bases, and 8 bases lay in between. Per the germline V gene, CDR1 is SGDLS and CDR2 is YYNGEE. The CDR3 DNA reads TGTGCCAGCAGCGTAACGGGGGCCACCGGGGAGCTGTTTTTT. It codes for CASSVTGATGELFF.

The chain combines TRBV5-1 with TRBJ2-1, with TRBD1 matching over 11 bases. The ends lost 2 bases at V and 6 bases at J; junction bases unmatched: 7. CDR1 and CDR2 from the germline V gene are SGHRS and YFSETQ. The CDR3 contains 16 residues. The CDR3 reads CASSLGPGQGVNEQFF. The CDR3 coding sequence is TGCGCCAGCAGCTTAGGGCCGGGACAGGGGGTCAATGAGCAGTTCTTC.

The V call is TRBV5-1, the J call TRBJ2-2; possibly TRBD1 for D (6 bases). This CDR3 is built from 13 residues. Germline V lookup: CDR1 SGHRS, CDR2 YFSETQ. V was pared by 9 bases and J by 5 bases, with 14 bases between. The chain's CDR3 is CATNPRGTGELFF. CDR3 DNA sequence: TGCGCCACCAATCCCAGGGGTACCGGGGAGCTGTTTTTT.

The rearrangement joins TRBV11-2 to TRBJ2-2, with 8 nucleotides matching TRBD2. V was pared by 2 bases and J by 3 bases, with 14 bases of the junction left unmatched. The CDR3 length is 19 residues. Germline CDR1 SGHAT, CDR2 FQNNGV. CDR3 in DNA: TGTGCCAGCAGCTTATTGGCCCCGAGAGCGGGGGCCTACACCGGGGAGCTGTTTTTT. It specifies CASSLLAPRAGAYTGELFF. The full variable domain, in which reference TRBV11-2 and TRBJ2-2 provide the parts outside the CDR3, is EAGVAQSPRYKIIEKRQSVAFWCNPISGHATLYWYQQILGQGPKLLIQFQNNGVVDDSQLPKDRFSAERLKGVDSTLKIQPAKLEDSAVYLCASSLLAPRAGAYTGELFFGEGSRLTVL.

This clone was found a few times. The rearrangement links TRBV15 to TRBJ1-6; D remains ambiguous. The V and J ends lost 4 bases and 12 bases respectively, with 13 bases between them. The CDR3 totals 13 residues. Germline V gene lookup returns CDR1 LNHNV and CDR2 YYDKDF (reference sequence). CDR3 nucleotides: TGTGCCACCAGCACAATGGACCGGGAACCCCTCCACTTT. Translating it yields CATSTMDREPLHF. The full variable domain, its missing parts supplied by reference TRBV15 and TRBJ1-6, is DAMVIQNPRYQVTQFGKPVTLSCSQTLNHNVMYWYQQKSSQAPKLLFHYYDKDFNNEADTPDNFQSRRPNTSFCFLDIRSPGLGDTAMYLCATSTMDREPLHFGNGTRLTVT.

This clone was seen more than once but under ten times. This chain connects TRBV27 to TRBJ2-6; 7 bases are a match to TRBD1. Germline CDR1 and CDR2: MNHEY and SMNVEV (reference sequence). Trimming removed 1 base from V and 1 base from J; junction bases left unmatched: 13. The CDR3 is 20 amino acids. This CDR3 reads CASSLWGRTGQVSGANVLTF. CDR3 nucleotides: TGTGCCAGCAGTTTATGGGGTCGGACAGGCCAGGTGTCTGGGGCCAACGTCCTGACTTTC. Full variable domain (missing parts from reference TRBV27 and TRBJ2-6): EAQVTQNPRYLITVTGKKLTVTCSQNMNHEYMSWYRQDPGLGLRQIYYSMNVEVTDKGDVPEGYKVSRKEKRNFPLILESPSPNQTSLYFCASSLWGRTGQVSGANVLTFGAGSRLTVL.

For this clone: This specimen includes other DNA sequences encoding the same CDR3. The V gene is TRBV4-3, the J gene TRBJ2-1, with 12 bases that match TRBD2. With V trimmed by 2 bases and J by 4 bases, 3 bases remained unmatched. This CDR3 is 16 amino acids long. Germline lookup yields CDR1 LGHNA and CDR2 YSLEER. CDR3 DNA sequence: TGCGCCAGCAGCCAACGGACTAGCGGGGTATACAATGAGCAGTTCTTC. Amino acids: CASSQRTSGVYNEQFF.

This clone was recorded once. The CDR3 DNA reads as TGTGCCAGCAGTAGCGGGGGGGCCAAATACTTC. It is translated as CASSSGGAKYF. The V and J genes are TRBV2 and TRBJ2-5, with TRBD2 matching 10 bases. The CDR3 spans 11 residues. Trimming at V came to 5 bases and at J to 14 bases, leaving 5 bases not matched to a gene. Looked up from germline, CDR1 is SNHLY and CDR2 is FYNNEI.

The chain employs TRBV30 and TRBJ1-5, with no clear D. The CDR3 spans 16 residues. The germline gives CDR1 GTSNPN, CDR2 SVGIG (reference sequence). The V end was cut by 5 bases, the J end by 0 bases, with 17 bases between. CDR3 residues: CAWPRTGNYSNQPQHF. CDR3 nucleotides: TGTGCCTGGCCCAGAACGGGTAATTATAGCAATCAGCCCCAGCATTTT. Full variable domain (outside the CDR3, taken from reference TRBV30 and TRBJ1-5): SQTIHQWPATLVQPVGSPLSLECTVEGTSNPNLYWYRQAAGRGLQLLFYSVGIGQISSEVPQNLSASRPQDRQFILSSKKLLLSDSGFYLCAWPRTGNYSNQPQHFGDGTRLSIL.

This clone came up once. The genes are TRBV9 and TRBJ2-2; D is unresolved. CDR1 SGDLS and CDR2 YYNGEE come from the germline V gene. There are 14 residues in the CDR3. V was trimmed by 4 bases and J by 6 bases, leaving 13 bases between them. In DNA form, the CDR3 reads TGTGCCAGCAGCCCAGATAGGGTTTCCGGGGAGCTGTTTTTT. It codes for CASSPDRVSGELFF.

The chain combines TRBV11-1 with TRBJ2-3; 8 bases align to TRBD2. Looked up from germline, CDR1 is SGHAT and CDR2 is FQDESV (reference sequence). The CDR3 contains 15 residues. The junction had 11 bases not matched to a gene; V was cut back by 6 bases and J by 6 bases. DNA of the CDR3: TGTGCCAGCAGTTTTAGCGGGGCTCAAGGGGATACGCAGTATTTT. This translates into CASSFSGAQGDTQYF. The whole variable domain, remainder taken from reference TRBV11-1 and TRBJ2-3, is EAEVAQSPRYKITEKSQAVAFWCDPISGHATLYWYRQILGQGPELLVQFQDESVVDDSQLPKDRFSAERLKGVDSTLKIQPAELGDSAMYLCASSFSGAQGDTQYFGPGTRLTVL.

This clone appeared a few times. This chain connects TRBV19 to TRBJ2-5; 7 nucleotides line up with TRBD2. V was clipped by 3 bases and J by 4 bases; unmatched bases: 11. Germline CDR1 LNHDA, CDR2 SQIVND (reference sequence). CDR3 length: 16 residues. The DNA of the CDR3 is TGTGCCAGTAGTATTAGTCGCGGGGGTAGTAGAGAGACCCAGTACTTC. Protein sequence: CASSISRGGSRETQYF. Full variable domain (missing parts from reference TRBV19 and TRBJ2-5): DGGITQSPKYLFRKEGQNVTLSCEQNLNHDAMYWYRQDPGQGLRLIYYSQIVNDFQKGDIAEGYSVSREKKESFPLTVTSAQKNPTAFYLCASSISRGGSRETQYFGPGTRLLVL.

CDR3 region: CAIRVEMNTEAFF. The DNA of the CDR3 is TGTGCCATCAGGGTTGAAATGAACACTGAAGCTTTCTTT. The V and J genes are TRBV10-3 and TRBJ1-1; D unclear. Deletions cut 6 bases from V and 0 bases from J, with 8 bases between. The CDR3 totals 13 residues. The germline gives CDR1 ENHRY, CDR2 SYGVKD.